These 8 T cell receptor beta chains were sequenced from one sample in a study of regulatory T cells in long-lasting Graves disease. Time point meaning: newly diagnosed GD, antithyroid drugs for less than 3 months. The TCR library used RNA extracted from PBMCs. Researchers made TCR beta libraries by using iRepertoire HTBI primers and running Arm-PCR on CDR3 regions. MiXCR, applied by TCRdb to the multiplex PCR reads, yields one record per CDR3 protein. This sample has 530,000 or so distinct CDR3 sequences, with less than 15% found just once. The same specimen was also included in a second study, on T cells in Graves' hyperthyroidism and ophthalmopathy.

Material: peripheral blood mononuclear cells (PBMCs), obtained at new diagnosis, from a patient treated with antithyroid drugs. These receptors were obtained from a man aged 25-45 years with Graves disease.

Many counts were recorded for this clonotype. V is TRBV6-1 and J is TRBJ1-5; 8 positions agree with TRBD1. The germline gives CDR1 MNHNS, CDR2 SASEGT. Unmatched junction bases numbered 11, after V lost 5 bases and J lost 5 bases. The CDR3 is 16 residues long. CDR3 sequence (DNA): TGTGCCAGCAGTCTCCTGGGACAGGCGAGTCATCAGCCCCAGCATTTT. This sequence encodes CASSLLGQASHQPQHF.

CDR3 region: CSASKPRESGEQFF. The CDR3 DNA reads TGCAGTGCTAGCAAACCGCGGGAGAGCGGTGAGCAGTTCTTC. The gene calls are TRBV20-1 and TRBJ2-1; 7 bases are shared with TRBD2. The CDR3 totals 14 residues. CDR1 is DFQATT, CDR2 SNEGSKA, per germline (reference sequence). The V and J ends lost 3 bases and 9 bases, in that order; junction bases with no gene match: 11.

This clonotype was detected ten times or more. The chain has TRBV27 and TRBJ2-7, with TRBD2 identical over 10 bases. The CDR3 runs 12 residues. Germline CDR1 and CDR2: MNHEY and SMNVEV (reference sequence). V lost 6 bases, J lost 7 bases, and 3 bases stayed unmatched. In nucleotides, the CDR3 is TGTGCCAGCAGGAGCGGGAGGGGGGAGCAGTACTTC. Translating it yields CASRSGRGEQYF.

This clonotype was recorded many times. This chain uses TRBV27 with TRBJ1-2; 7 nucleotides match TRBD1. CDR1 is MNHEY, CDR2 SMNVEV, per germline (reference sequence). The CDR3 totals 14 residues. J gave up 10 bases and V 3 bases, and 11 bases lay outside the gene matches. For the CDR3, the DNA is TGTGCCAGCAGTTTGAGGGGGCGCGTAAATACCTACACCTTC. Encoded protein: CASSLRGRVNTYTF.

The chain joins TRBV6-1 to TRBJ2-4, with 7 bases that match TRBD2. Per germline, CDR1 MNHNS and CDR2 SASEGT. J gave up 3 bases and V 0 bases, and 8 bases lay outside the gene matches. The CDR3 spans 17 residues. In DNA form, the CDR3 reads TGTGCCAGCAGTGAAGCCCCACCGGGGAGGGACAAAAACATTCAGTACTTC. This translates into CASSEAPPGRDKNIQYF.

This clonotype was picked up a small number of times. The V and J genes are TRBV10-3 and TRBJ2-2; 8 nucleotides align to TRBD2. The CDR3 contains 15 residues. After removal of 2 bases from V and 4 bases from J, the junction contained 3 bases not matched to a gene. Germline V gene data show CDR1 as ENHRY and CDR2 as SYGVKD. The CDR3 sequence is CAISETSGVTGELFF. The CDR3 coding sequence is TGTGCCATCAGTGAGACTAGCGGAGTCACCGGGGAGCTGTTTTTT.

This clonotype was recorded at least ten times. The chain combines TRBV24-1 with TRBJ2-1; D remains ambiguous. Germline V CDR1 and CDR2: KGHDR, SFDVKD. Trimming stripped 5 bases from V and 6 bases from J, with 10 bases between. This CDR3 region has 13 residues. The CDR3 nucleotides read TGTGCCACCAGTGTGGCCAGTTTCAATGAGCAGTTCTTC. Amino acids: CATSVASFNEQFF.

Many counts were recorded for this clonotype. The chain joins TRBV3-1 to TRBJ2-1; 8 bases line up with TRBD1. Germline CDR1 is LGHDT and CDR2 is YNNKEL (reference sequence). V trimming: 5 bases; J trimming: 8 bases; junction bases outside the gene matches: 8. CDR3 size: 14 residues. The CDR3 coding sequence is TGTGCCAGCAGCAATACAGGGGGTAGCGATGAGCAGTTCTTC. Encoded protein: CASSNTGGSDEQFF.